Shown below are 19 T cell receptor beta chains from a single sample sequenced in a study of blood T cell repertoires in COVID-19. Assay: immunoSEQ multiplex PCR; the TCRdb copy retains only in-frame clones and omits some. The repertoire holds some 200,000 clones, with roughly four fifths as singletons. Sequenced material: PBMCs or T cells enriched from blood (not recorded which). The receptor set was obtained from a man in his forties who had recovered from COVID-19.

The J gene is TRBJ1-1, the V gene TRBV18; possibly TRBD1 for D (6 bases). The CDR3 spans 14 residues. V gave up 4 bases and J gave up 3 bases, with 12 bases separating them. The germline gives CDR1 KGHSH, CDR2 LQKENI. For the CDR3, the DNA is TGTGCCAGCTCACGGGAACAGGGCGACACTGAAGCTTTCTTT. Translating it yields CASSREQGDTEAFF.

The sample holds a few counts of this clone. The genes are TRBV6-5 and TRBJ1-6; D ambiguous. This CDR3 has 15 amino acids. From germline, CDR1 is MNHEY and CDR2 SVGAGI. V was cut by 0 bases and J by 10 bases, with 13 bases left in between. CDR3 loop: CASSYSDTVGSPLHF. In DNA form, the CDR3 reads TGTGCCAGCAGTTACTCCGACACGGTTGGATCACCCCTCCACTTT.

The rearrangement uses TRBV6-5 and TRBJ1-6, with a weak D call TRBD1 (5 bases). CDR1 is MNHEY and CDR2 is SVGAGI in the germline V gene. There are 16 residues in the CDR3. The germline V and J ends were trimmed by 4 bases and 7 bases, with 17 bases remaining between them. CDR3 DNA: TGTGCCAGCAGTTTTACCTTTGGTCAGGGAAATTCACCCCTCCACTTT. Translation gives CASSFTFGQGNSPLHF.

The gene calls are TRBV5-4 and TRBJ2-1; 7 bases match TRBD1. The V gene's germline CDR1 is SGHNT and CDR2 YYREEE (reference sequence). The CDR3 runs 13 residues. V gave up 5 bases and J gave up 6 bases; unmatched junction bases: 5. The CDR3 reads CASRGQQINEQFF. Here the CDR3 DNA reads TGTGCCAGCAGGGGACAGCAAATCAATGAGCAGTTCTTC.

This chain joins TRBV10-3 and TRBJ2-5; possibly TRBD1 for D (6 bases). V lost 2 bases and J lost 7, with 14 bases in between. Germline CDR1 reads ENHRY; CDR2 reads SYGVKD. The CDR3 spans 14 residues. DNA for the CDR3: TGTGCCATCAGTGAGCCTAACAGGGCTGGGACCCAGTACTTC. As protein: CAISEPNRAGTQYF.

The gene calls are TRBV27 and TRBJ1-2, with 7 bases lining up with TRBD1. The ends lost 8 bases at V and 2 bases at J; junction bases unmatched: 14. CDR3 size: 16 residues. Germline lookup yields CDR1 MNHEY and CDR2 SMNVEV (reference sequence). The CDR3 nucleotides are TGTGCCAGCCGGTATATCTATGACAGGGAGAACTATGGCTACACCTTC. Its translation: CASRYIYDRENYGYTF.

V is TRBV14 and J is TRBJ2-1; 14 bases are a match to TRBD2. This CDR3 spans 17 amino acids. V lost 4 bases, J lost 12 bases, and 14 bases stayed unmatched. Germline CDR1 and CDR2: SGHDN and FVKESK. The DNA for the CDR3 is TGTGCCAGCAGCCTCGGAACCGGGACTAGCGGGAGAGACGGGCAGTTCTTC. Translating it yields CASSLGTGTSGRDGQFF.

In nucleotides, the CDR3 is TGTGCCAGCAGCTTGGTAGGTGGCGGCGACTATGGCTACACCTTC. Encoded protein: CASSLVGGGDYGYTF. The chain combines TRBV5-6 with TRBJ1-2, with D unclear. The CDR3 runs 15 residues. Germline V gives CDR1 SGHDT, CDR2 YYEEEE. Trimming left V 0 bases short and J 3 bases short, with 12 bases between.

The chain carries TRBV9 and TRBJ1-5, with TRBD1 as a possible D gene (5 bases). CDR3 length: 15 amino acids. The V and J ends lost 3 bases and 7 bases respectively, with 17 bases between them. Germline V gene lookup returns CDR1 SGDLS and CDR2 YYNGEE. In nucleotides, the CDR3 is TGTGCCAGCAGCGGCGGGACGGACGTTCGGCAGCCCCAGCATTTT. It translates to CASSGGTDVRQPQHF.

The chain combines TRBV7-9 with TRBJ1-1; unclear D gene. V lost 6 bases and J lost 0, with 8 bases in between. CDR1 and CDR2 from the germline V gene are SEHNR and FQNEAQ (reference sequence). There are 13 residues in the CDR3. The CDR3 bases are TGTGCCAGCAGGTCCAGATTGAACACTGAAGCTTTCTTT. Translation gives CASRSRLNTEAFF.

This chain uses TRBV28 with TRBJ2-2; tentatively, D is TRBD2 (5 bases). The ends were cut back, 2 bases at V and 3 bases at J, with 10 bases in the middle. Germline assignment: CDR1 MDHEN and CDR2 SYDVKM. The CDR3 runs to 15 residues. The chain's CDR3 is CASSLGGSYTGELFF. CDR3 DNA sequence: TGTGCCAGCAGTTTAGGAGGATCCTACACCGGGGAGCTGTTTTTT.

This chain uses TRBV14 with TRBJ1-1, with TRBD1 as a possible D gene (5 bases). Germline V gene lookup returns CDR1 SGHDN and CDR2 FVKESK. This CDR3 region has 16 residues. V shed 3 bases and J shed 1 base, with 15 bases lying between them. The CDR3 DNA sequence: TGTGCCAGCAGCCACCTCAGGGATGTGGAGAACACTGAAGCTTTCTTT. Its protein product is CASSHLRDVENTEAFF. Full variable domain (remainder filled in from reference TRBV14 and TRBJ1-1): EAGVTQFPSHSVIEKGQTVTLRCDPISGHDNLYWYRRVMGKEIKFLLHFVKESKQDESGMPNNRFLAERTGGTYSTLKVQPAELEDSGVYFCASSHLRDVENTEAFFGQGTRLTVV.

The CDR3 DNA follows: TGTGCCAGCAGCTTACGCGGGACAGGGCTAAGTTGGGAGCAGTTCTTC. It is translated as CASSLRGTGLSWEQFF. The chain couples TRBV11-2 to TRBJ2-1, with 9 bases that match TRBD1. Germline trimming cut 2 bases from V and 10 bases from J; bases unmatched to any gene: 12. Germline V gene lookup returns CDR1 SGHAT and CDR2 FQNNGV. CDR3 length: 16 residues.

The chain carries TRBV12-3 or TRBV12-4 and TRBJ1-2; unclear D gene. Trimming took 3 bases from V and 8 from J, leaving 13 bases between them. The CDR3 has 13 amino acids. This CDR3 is CASSFRLVIGYTF. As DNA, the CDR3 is TGTGCCAGCAGTTTCAGGTTGGTCATCGGCTACACCTTC.

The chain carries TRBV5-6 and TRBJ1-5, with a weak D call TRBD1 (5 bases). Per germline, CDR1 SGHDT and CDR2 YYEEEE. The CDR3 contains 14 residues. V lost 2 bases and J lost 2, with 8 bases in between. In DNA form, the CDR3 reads TGTGCCAGCAGCTTTAGACAGCGCAATCAGCCCCAGCATTTT. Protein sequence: CASSFRQRNQPQHF.

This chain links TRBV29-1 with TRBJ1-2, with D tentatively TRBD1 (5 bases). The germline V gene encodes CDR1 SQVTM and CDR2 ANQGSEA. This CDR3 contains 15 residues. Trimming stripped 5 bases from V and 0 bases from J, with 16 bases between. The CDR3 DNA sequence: TGCAGCGTTAAGGCCAGGGCAATAGCTAACTATGGCTACACCTTC. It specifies CSVKARAIANYGYTF.

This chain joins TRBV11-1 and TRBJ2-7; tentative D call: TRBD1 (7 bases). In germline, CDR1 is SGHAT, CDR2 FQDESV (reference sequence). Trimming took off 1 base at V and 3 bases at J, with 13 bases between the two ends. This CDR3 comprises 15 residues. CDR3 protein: CASSLGGTVSYEQYF. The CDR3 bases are TGTGCCAGCAGCTTAGGCGGGACAGTCAGCTACGAGCAGTACTTC.

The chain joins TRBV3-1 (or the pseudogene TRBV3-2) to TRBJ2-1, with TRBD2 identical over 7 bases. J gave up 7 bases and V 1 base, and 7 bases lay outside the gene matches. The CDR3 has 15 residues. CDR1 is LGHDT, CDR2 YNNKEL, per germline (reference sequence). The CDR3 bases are TGTGCCAGCAGCCAAGGACTAGCCCTCAGGAATGAGCAGTTCTTC. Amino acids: CASSQGLALRNEQFF.

In DNA, the CDR3 is TGTGCCAGCAGCTTCTTGAGGAGCTCTGGAAACACCATATATTTT. This encodes CASSFLRSSGNTIYF. J is TRBJ1-3 and V is TRBV5-6; D unresolved. V gave up 2 bases and J gave up 0 bases, with 9 bases separating them. The CDR3 covers 15 residues. The V gene's germline CDR1 is SGHDT and CDR2 YYEEEE.